This entry concerns a single T cell receptor (beta chain). Germline V gene lookup returns CDR1 KGHDR and CDR2 SFDVKD. This CDR3 is built from 14 residues. V gave up 9 bases and J gave up 6 bases; unmatched junction bases: 11. The data derive from a study of blood T cell repertoires in COVID-19. The method was immunoSEQ multiplex PCR; TCRdb's version includes in-frame clones alone and lacks a portion of them. The sample includes approximately 92,000 clones, approximately 90% of them seen just once. The receptor was isolated from a woman in her sixties with COVID-19, enrolled during active disease. The genes are TRBV24-1 and TRBJ1-1; 8 bases map to TRBD1. The sequencing sample was made of peripheral blood. The CDR3 DNA is TGTGCCACCTCGAGCGGGACAGGATACCCTGAAGCTTTCTTT. Protein product: CATSSGTGYPEAFF.